These 14 T cell receptor beta chains came from one sample sequenced in a study of blood T cell repertoires in COVID-19. Measured with immunoSEQ multiplex PCR; TCRdb has only the in-frame clones, and not every one. Of under 200,000 clones listed, around four fifths are singletons. The sequenced sample consisted of peripheral blood. Receptors were obtained from a man in his 70s with active or convalescent COVID-19.

This clone was seen more than once but under ten times. The rearrangement joins TRBV10-3 to TRBJ1-1, with TRBD1 matching 8 bases. This CDR3 has 16 residues. Germline V gives CDR1 ENHRY, CDR2 SYGVKD. V lost 4 bases, J lost 0 bases, and 7 bases stayed unmatched. The CDR3 DNA is TGTGCCATCAGTGGGGGGACAGGCTGGGTGAACACTGAAGCTTTCTTT. Translated: CAISGGTGWVNTEAFF.

V is TRBV13 and J is TRBJ1-4; TRBD1 is a possible D gene (6 bases). The CDR3 loop spans 15 amino acids. V lost 4 bases and J 2 bases, leaving 11 bases between the germline ends. CDR1 is PRHDT, CDR2 FYEKMQ, per germline (reference sequence). Written as DNA, the CDR3 is TGTGCCAGCAGCTCCTACAGGGACACTAATGAAAAACTGTTTTTT. Its protein product is CASSSYRDTNEKLFF. The whole variable domain, filled in from reference TRBV13 and TRBJ1-4, reads AAGVIQSPRHLIKEKRETATLKCYPIPRHDTVYWYQQGPGQDPQFLISFYEKMQSDKGSIPDRFSAQQFSDYHSELNMSSLELGDSALYFCASSSYRDTNEKLFFGSGTQLSVL.

The chain joins TRBV2 to TRBJ1-5; D not resolved. V was trimmed by 7 bases and J by 7 bases, leaving 17 bases between them. The CDR3 is made up of 14 amino acids. Per the germline V gene, CDR1 is SNHLY and CDR2 is FYNNEI. As DNA, the CDR3 is TGTGCCAGCATGCTCTCAGGACTCGGGCAGCCCCAGCATTTT. It yields the protein CASMLSGLGQPQHF.

V gene TRBV9 combines with J gene TRBJ1-3; possibly TRBD1 for D (5 bases). Trimming shortened V by 6 bases and J by 1 base, and 14 bases separated the two germline ends. The CDR3 totals 15 residues. CDR1 is SGDLS and CDR2 is YYNGEE in the germline V gene. The CDR3 spells CASTRGDWSGNTIYF. The CDR3 coding sequence is TGTGCCAGCACCAGAGGGGACTGGTCTGGAAACACCATATATTTT.

CDR3 DNA sequence: TGTGCCAGTAGGACAGGGGATTCCGGCTACACCTTC. This codes for CASRTGDSGYTF. The chain combines TRBV19 with TRBJ1-2; 8 bases agree with TRBD1. Germline CDR1 is LNHDA and CDR2 is SQIVND (reference sequence). The CDR3 consists of 12 residues. V dropped 6 bases and J dropped 8; count of bases not matched to a gene: 5.

The chain employs TRBV11-2 and TRBJ1-1; no reliable D call. CDR1 and CDR2 (germline): SGHAT, FQNNGV. V was shortened by 5 bases and J by 1 base, with 8 bases between the two germline ends. The CDR3 is 13 amino acids. CDR3 region: CASSPTQNTEAFF. CDR3 nucleotide sequence: TGTGCCAGCAGCCCGACACAGAACACTGAAGCTTTCTTT.

In its sample, this clone was seen once. This chain uses TRBV6-5 with TRBJ1-1; D call uncertain. CDR1 and CDR2 (germline): MNHEY, SVGAGI. This CDR3 is 15 amino acids long. The V gene lost 2 bases and the J gene lost 5 bases, with 15 bases spanning the gap. Written as DNA, the CDR3 is TGTGCCAGCAGTTACCGGAGGCTACCTTTGACTGAAGCTTTCTTT. Translation: CASSYRRLPLTEAFF.

With regard to this clone: Additional DNA sequences in this sample encode the identical CDR3. V is TRBV15 and J is TRBJ2-7; D may be TRBD1 (6 bases). Germline CDR1 reads LNHNV; CDR2 reads YYDKDF (reference sequence). V was cut by 0 bases and J by 6 bases, with 9 bases left in between. The CDR3 is made up of 13 amino acids. The CDR3 nucleotides are TGTGCCACCAGCAGAGACAGGGGTCGCGAGCAGTACTTC. Its protein product is CATSRDRGREQYF.

V is TRBV12-5 and J is TRBJ2-2, with 8 bases fitting TRBD1. The germline V gene encodes CDR1 LGHNT and CDR2 FRNRAP. V was pared by 4 bases and J by 6 bases, with 10 bases of the junction left unmatched. The CDR3 extends over 16 amino acids. CDR3 residues: CASGSRNQGASGELFF. CDR3 nucleotide sequence: TGTGCTAGTGGTTCTCGGAACCAGGGGGCGTCCGGGGAGCTGTTTTTT.

The chain employs TRBV5-6 and TRBJ1-2; D gene uncertain. The CDR3 consists of 15 residues. Germline CDR1 and CDR2: SGHDT and YYEEEE. V lost 3 bases to trimming and J lost 4 bases, with 16 bases between them. The DNA of the CDR3 is TGTGCCAGCAGCTCGTCCTATCCGGAGCCCTATGGCTACACCTTC. Protein product: CASSSSYPEPYGYTF. Full variable domain (outside the CDR3, taken from reference TRBV5-6 and TRBJ1-2): DAGVTQSPTHLIKTRGQQVTLRCSPKSGHDTVSWYQQALGQGPQFIFQYYEEEERQRGNFPDRFSGHQFPNYSSELNVNALLLGDSALYLCASSSSYPEPYGYTFGSGTRLTVV.

The chain uses TRBV6-5 and TRBJ2-7; a possible D gene is TRBD2 (6 bases). The CDR3 loop spans 15 amino acids. Deletions cut 0 bases from V and 6 bases from J, with 15 bases between. Per germline, CDR1 MNHEY and CDR2 SVGAGI. The CDR3: CASSYSVLALAEQYF. Written as DNA, the CDR3 is TGTGCCAGCAGTTACTCGGTACTAGCTTTGGCCGAGCAGTACTTC.

The chain combines TRBV27 with TRBJ2-3, with D possibly TRBD2 on 5 matching bases. This CDR3 has 19 residues. Germline CDR1 MNHEY, CDR2 SMNVEV (reference sequence). V was clipped by 5 bases and J by 1 base, with 25 bases between them. The CDR3 DNA sequence: TGTGCCAGCAGTCCCCAGCGGTTCGGAGGTGTCCCAGGCACAGATACGCAGTATTTT. Encoded protein: CASSPQRFGGVPGTDTQYF.

The genes are TRBV7-3 and TRBJ1-2; 8 bases are shared with TRBD1. CDR1 and CDR2 (germline): SGHTA, FQGTGA. The CDR3 sequence is 13 residues long. Trimming removed 4 bases from V and 7 bases from J; junction bases left unmatched: 5. The CDR3 protein is CASSSRTGSGYTF. The CDR3 DNA reads as TGTGCCAGCAGCTCCCGGACAGGGAGTGGCTACACCTTC. The entire variable domain, with the rest obtained from reference TRBV7-3 and TRBJ1-2, is as follows: GAGVSQTPSNKVTEKGKYVELRCDPISGHTALYWYRQSLGQGPEFLIYFQGTGAADDSGLPNDRFFAVRPEGSVSTLKIQRTERGDSAVYLCASSSRTGSGYTFGSGTRLTVV.

J is TRBJ1-1 and V is TRBV2, with D unresolved. The CDR3 is 13 residues long. Germline V gene sequence: CDR1 SNHLY, CDR2 FYNNEI. The CDR3 protein is CAQGGAGNTEAFF. CDR3 nucleotide sequence: TGTGCGCAAGGAGGCGCGGGTAACACTGAAGCTTTCTTT. Full variable domain (missing parts from reference TRBV2 and TRBJ1-1): EPEVTQTPSHQVTQMGQEVILRCVPISNHLYFYWYRQILGQKVEFLVSFYNNEISEKSEIFDDQFSVERPDGSNFTLKIRSTKLEDSAMYFCAQGGAGNTEAFFGQGTRLTVV.